This T cell receptor beta chain was profiled in a study of T cell changes during pregnancy in multiple sclerosis (dated by TCRdb to between 2018 and 2021). Regarding the study in general: In women with multiple sclerosis, the researchers looked at how the T cell repertoire shifted as pregnancy progressed.

The library was prepared using the immunoSEQ multiplex PCR assay. TCRdb stores this immuneACCESS table with in-frame sequences only. Part of the clones is absent; in the studies checked, under half of the shortfall reflects unresolved V genes, and no reason is known for the rest. The sample contains about 18,000 clones, 86% of them found a single time. The ten largest clonotypes hold roughly 5.6% of the sample. The CDR3 starts with the cysteine, ends with the phenylalanine, and has 14 residues. Of the read, only the CDR3 DNA is kept; its 42 bases are in frame from base 1. Details on this clone: Its cognate antigen has yet to be identified. Per-base quality was not reported, and no clone a single base away is much larger than it.

This chain joins TRBV21-1 to TRBJ1-2. TRBV21-1 is deemed a pseudogene. The receptor's source is a female donor in good health, enrolled as a control in a pregnancy study. The starting material was CD8+ T cells from peripheral blood mononuclear cells, obtained in the third trimester of pregnancy. The CDR3 in this case is CASKGREPNYGYTF. The DNA sequence reads TGTGCCAGCAAGGGGAGGGAACCTAACTATGGCTACACCTTC.